The clone carrying this T cell receptor beta chain has a handful of counts. CDR3 length: 15 residues. Trimming cost V 6 bases and J 5 bases; bases outside gene matches: 12. Germline V CDR1 and CDR2: SGHNT, YYREEE (reference sequence). These data belong to a study of T cell responses to AZD1222 COVID-19 vaccine. The protocol was immunoSEQ multiplex PCR, while the TCRdb copy is restricted to in-frame clones and leaves out a portion. Among some 96,000 clones listed, 80% to 95% were seen once. This receptor was obtained from an adult in good health. The source was peripheral blood, collected on day 0 of AZD1222 vaccination. The V gene is TRBV5-4, the J gene TRBJ2-7; 9 bases align to TRBD1. The CDR3 nucleotides read TGTGCCAGCACCCTTACAGGGGGCGCTTTAAACGAGCAGTACTTC. The encoded protein is CASTLTGGALNEQYF.